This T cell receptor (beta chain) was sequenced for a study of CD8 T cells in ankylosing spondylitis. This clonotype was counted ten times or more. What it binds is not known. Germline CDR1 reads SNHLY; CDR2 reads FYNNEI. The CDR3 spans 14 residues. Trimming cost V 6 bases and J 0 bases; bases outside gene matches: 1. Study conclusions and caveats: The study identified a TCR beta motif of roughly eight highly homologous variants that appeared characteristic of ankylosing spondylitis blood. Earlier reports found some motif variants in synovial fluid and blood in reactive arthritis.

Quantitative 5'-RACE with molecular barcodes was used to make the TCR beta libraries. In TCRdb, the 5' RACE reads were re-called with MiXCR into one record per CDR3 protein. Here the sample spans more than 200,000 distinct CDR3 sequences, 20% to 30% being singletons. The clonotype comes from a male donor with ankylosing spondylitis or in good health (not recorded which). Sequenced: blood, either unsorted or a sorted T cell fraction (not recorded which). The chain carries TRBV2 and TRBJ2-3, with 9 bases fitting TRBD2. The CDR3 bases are TGTGCCAGCAGGCTAGCGGGGAGCACAGATACGCAGTATTTT. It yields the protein CASRLAGSTDTQYF.